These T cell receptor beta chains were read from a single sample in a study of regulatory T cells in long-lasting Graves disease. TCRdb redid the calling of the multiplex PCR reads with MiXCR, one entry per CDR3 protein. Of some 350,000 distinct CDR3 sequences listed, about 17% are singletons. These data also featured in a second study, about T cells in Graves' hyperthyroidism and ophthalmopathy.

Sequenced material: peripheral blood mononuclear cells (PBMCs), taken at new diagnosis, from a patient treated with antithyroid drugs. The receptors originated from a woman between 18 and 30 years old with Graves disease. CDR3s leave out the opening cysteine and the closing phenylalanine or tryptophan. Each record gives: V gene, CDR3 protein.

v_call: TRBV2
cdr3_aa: ASSQNSSPLH

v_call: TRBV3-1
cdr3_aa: ASSQDFGGGTNTGELF

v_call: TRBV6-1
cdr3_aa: ASSEGWSGELF

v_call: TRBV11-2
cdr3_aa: ASSLQGLGTEAF

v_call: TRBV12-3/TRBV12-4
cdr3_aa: ASSRTVRETQY

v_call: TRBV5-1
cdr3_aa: ASSSQGTSGSGETQY

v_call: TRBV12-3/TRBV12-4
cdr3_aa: ASRSGGFAEAF

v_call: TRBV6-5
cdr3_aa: ASSSPGTAEETQY

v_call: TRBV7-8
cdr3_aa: ASSLAGGAEQY

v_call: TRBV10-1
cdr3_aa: ASTYNRDSAAGVTGELF

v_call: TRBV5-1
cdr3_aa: AGSLARDKETQY

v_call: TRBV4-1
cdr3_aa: ASSQATGYEAF

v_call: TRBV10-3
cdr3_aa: AISEQSSIPEQY

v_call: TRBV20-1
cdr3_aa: SATGGTGREQY

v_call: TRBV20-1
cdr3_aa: SATGQSYGYT

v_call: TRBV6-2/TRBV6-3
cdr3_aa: ASSADRGSYGYT

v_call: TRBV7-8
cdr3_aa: ASSFLSFRGKRNTGGLF

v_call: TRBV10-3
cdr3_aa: AISVGGQPQH

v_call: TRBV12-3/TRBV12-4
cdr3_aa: ASSLNDYEQY

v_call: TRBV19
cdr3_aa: ASRRGTGKGYEQF

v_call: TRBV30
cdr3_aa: AWDRGLGEAF

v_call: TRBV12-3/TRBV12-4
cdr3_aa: ASSPTWTGGLRTDTQY

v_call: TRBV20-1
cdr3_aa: SATGQGVQPQH

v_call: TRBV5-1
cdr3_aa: ASSLLSLRERNEQY

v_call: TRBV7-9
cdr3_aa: ASSWLLTGTQY

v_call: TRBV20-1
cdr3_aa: SARRGSGEETQY

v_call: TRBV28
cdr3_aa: ASSLSGQGLKSPLH

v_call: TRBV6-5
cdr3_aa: ASSYLATGRNEKLF

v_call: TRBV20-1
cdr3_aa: SASAGETQY

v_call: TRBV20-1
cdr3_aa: IPRSIRLSGLNEKLF

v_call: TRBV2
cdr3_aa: ASKTSGALGELF

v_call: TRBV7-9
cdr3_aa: ASSFPSRQDSYNEQF

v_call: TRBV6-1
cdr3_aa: ASSELGGGPSEQY

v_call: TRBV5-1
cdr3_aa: ASGGLAGRNEQF

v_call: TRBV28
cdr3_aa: ASTSRVSYEQY